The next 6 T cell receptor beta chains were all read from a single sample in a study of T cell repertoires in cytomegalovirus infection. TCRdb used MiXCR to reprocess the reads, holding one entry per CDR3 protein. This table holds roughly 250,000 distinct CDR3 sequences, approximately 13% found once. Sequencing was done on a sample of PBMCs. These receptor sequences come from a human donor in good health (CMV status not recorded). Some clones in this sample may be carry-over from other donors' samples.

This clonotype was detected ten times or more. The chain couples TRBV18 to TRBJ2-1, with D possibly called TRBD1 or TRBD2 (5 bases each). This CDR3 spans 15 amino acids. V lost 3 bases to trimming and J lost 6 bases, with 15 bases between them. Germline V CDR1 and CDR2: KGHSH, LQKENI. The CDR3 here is CASSPGTVMVNEQFF. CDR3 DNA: TGTGCCAGCTCACCCGGGACGGTAATGGTCAATGAGCAGTTCTTC.

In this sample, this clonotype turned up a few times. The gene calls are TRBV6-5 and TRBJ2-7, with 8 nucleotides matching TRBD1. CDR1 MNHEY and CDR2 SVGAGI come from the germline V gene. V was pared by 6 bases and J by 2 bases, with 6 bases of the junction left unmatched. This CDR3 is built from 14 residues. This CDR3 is CASRNRGVPYEQYF. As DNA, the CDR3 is TGTGCCAGCAGGAACAGGGGGGTCCCCTACGAGCAGTACTTC.

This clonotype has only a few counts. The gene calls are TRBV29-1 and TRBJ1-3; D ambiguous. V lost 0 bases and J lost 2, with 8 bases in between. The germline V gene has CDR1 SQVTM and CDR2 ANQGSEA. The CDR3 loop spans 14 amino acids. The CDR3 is CSVEENSAGNTIYF. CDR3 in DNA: TGCAGCGTTGAAGAAAATAGTGCTGGAAACACCATATATTTT.

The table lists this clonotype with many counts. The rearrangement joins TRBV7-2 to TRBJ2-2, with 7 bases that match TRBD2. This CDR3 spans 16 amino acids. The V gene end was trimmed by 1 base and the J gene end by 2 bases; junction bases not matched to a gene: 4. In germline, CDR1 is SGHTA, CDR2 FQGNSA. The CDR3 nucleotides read TGTGCCAGCAGCTTAGGACCGGGGGGAAACACCGGGGAGCTGTTTTTT. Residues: CASSLGPGGNTGELFF.

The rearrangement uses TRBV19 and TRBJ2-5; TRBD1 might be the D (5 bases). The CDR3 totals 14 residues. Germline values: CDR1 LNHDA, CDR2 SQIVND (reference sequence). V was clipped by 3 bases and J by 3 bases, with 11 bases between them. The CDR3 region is CASSMIGAEETQYF. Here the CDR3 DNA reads TGTGCCAGTAGTATGATAGGGGCTGAAGAGACCCAGTACTTC.

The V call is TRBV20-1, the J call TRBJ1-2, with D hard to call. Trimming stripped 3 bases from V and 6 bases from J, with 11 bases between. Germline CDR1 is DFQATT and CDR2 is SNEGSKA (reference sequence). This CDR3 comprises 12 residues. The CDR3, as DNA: TGCAGTGCTAGCAGCCCCGGGGATGGCTACACCTTC. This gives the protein CSASSPGDGYTF.